The 14 T cell receptor beta chains below come from one sample, sequenced in a study of OX40 agonist ivuxolimab in advanced cancers. Libraries were prepared by immunoSEQ multiplex PCR; TCRdb keeps only in-frame clonotypes and omits some of them. The sample contains 20,000 to 25,000 clones, about nine tenths of which appear only once. This material consisted of CD4+ or CD8+ T cells sorted from blood, taken in a trial of the OX40 agonist ivuxolimab. Source of these receptors: an adult with an advanced solid tumor such as melanoma, head and neck, liver or kidney cancer.

V is TRBV6-6 and J is TRBJ1-2; D unclear. Germline V gene sequence: CDR1 MNHNY, CDR2 SVGAGI (reference sequence). The CDR3 sequence is 10 residues long. Trimming left V 5 bases short and J 4 bases short, with 2 bases between. The CDR3 reads CASSAYGYTF. As DNA, the CDR3 is TGTGCCAGCAGTGCCTATGGCTACACCTTC.

As to this clone: The same CDR3 arises from other DNA sequences in this sample as well. This rearrangement joins TRBV6-5 to TRBJ2-1, with D hard to call. Trimming pared 2 bases from V and 7 bases from J, leaving 3 bases between. This CDR3 is built from 11 residues. The germline CDR1 and CDR2 sequences are MNHEY and SVGAGI. The CDR3, as DNA: TGTGCCAGCAGTTACGGGAATGAGCAGTTCTTC. Its protein is CASSYGNEQFF.

The chain combines TRBV15 with TRBJ2-6; 8 nucleotides agree with TRBD1. Germline V gene lookup returns CDR1 LNHNV and CDR2 YYDKDF (reference sequence). CDR3 length: 17 residues. Losses at the gene ends were 5 bases for V and 0 bases for J; bases not matched to a gene: 6. CDR3 amino acids: CATSPDRVFSGANVLTF. CDR3 DNA sequence: TGTGCCACCAGCCCGGACAGGGTATTCTCTGGGGCCAACGTCCTGACTTTC.

The genes are TRBV9 and TRBJ2-3; 10 bases fit TRBD1. In germline, CDR1 is SGDLS, CDR2 YYNGEE. The V segment lost 4 bases and the J segment 4 bases; nucleotides outside the gene matches: 9. The CDR3 length is 16 residues. The CDR3 protein is CASSSTGGTGADTQYF. The CDR3 bases are TGTGCCAGCAGCTCAACAGGGGGGACAGGGGCAGATACGCAGTATTTT.

The chain joins TRBV5-1 to TRBJ2-5; D unresolved. Germline V gene data show CDR1 as SGHRS and CDR2 as YFSETQ. V gave up 5 bases and J gave up 1 base, with 6 bases separating them. This CDR3 region has 12 residues. The CDR3 DNA reads as TGCGCCAGCAGAGGACCCCAAGAGACCCAGTACTTC. It codes for CASRGPQETQYF.

V is TRBV7-9 and J is TRBJ2-5, with D uncertain. The better agreement between TRBJ2-7 and the DNA end casts doubt on the J call. Germline CDR1 SEHNR, CDR2 FQNEAQ (reference sequence). CDR3 size: 12 residues. Here the CDR3 DNA reads TGTGCCAGCAGCTTATACGTCCCCGAGCAGTACTTC. Amino acids: CASSLYVPEQYF.

The chain links TRBV28 to TRBJ2-7; D not certain. V shed 10 bases and J shed 3 bases, with 10 bases lying between them. Germline lookup yields CDR1 MDHEN and CDR2 SYDVKM. The CDR3 has 11 amino acids. The CDR3 bases are TGTGCCACCCAATCAGGCTACGAGCAGTACTTC. Its translation: CATQSGYEQYF.

The chain couples TRBV4-1 to TRBJ2-1; TRBD2 agrees at 8 bases. The CDR3 has 15 residues. CDR1 and CDR2 from the germline V gene are MGHRA and YSYEKL. The junction had 2 bases not matched to a gene; V was cut back by 1 base and J by 3 bases. CDR3 region: CASSQGAGGYNEQFF. The CDR3 nucleotides are TGCGCCAGCAGCCAAGGGGCGGGGGGCTACAATGAGCAGTTCTTC.

The J gene is TRBJ2-7, the V gene TRBV7-9, with 10 positions matching TRBD1. With V trimmed by 1 base and J by 7 bases, 4 bases remained unmatched. The CDR3 covers 14 residues. From germline, CDR1 is SEHNR and CDR2 FQNEAQ (reference sequence). The CDR3, as DNA: TGTGCCAGCAGCTTAGGACAGGGGGCGGGGGAGCAGTACTTC. Translated, it gives CASSLGQGAGEQYF.

In this sample, this clone turned up a few times. The chain employs TRBV19 and TRBJ2-6; D unclear. CDR1 is LNHDA, CDR2 SQIVND, per germline (reference sequence). The V gene lost 5 bases and the J gene lost 5 bases, with 19 bases spanning the gap. This CDR3 is 17 amino acids long. The CDR3 region is CASSVAATQSRANVLTF. CDR3 sequence (DNA): TGTGCCAGTAGTGTAGCTGCGACACAAAGTCGGGCCAACGTCCTGACTTTC.

The chain links TRBV9 to TRBJ2-3, with 7 bases lining up with TRBD2. The CDR3 sequence is 15 residues long. V was pared by 4 bases and J by 2 bases, with 7 bases of the junction left unmatched. The germline gives CDR1 SGDLS, CDR2 YYNGEE. CDR3 loop: CASSFSAGYTDTQYF. CDR3 DNA: TGTGCCAGCAGCTTCTCAGCGGGATACACAGATACGCAGTATTTT.

The V and J genes are TRBV9 and TRBJ2-3, with D possibly matching TRBD1 (5 bases). V was pared by 0 bases and J by 0 bases, with 8 bases between. The germline CDR1 and CDR2 sequences are SGDLS and YYNGEE. The CDR3 is 15 amino acids. CDR3 in amino acids: CASSVGGSSTDTQYF. The CDR3 DNA reads as TGTGCCAGCAGCGTAGGGGGCAGTAGCACAGATACGCAGTATTTT.

This rearrangement joins TRBV28 to TRBJ2-7; TRBD2 might be the D (5 bases). The CDR3 is 14 residues long. The V gene's germline CDR1 is MDHEN and CDR2 SYDVKM. V was shortened by 8 bases and J by 2 bases, with 16 bases between the two germline ends. This CDR3 is CASSSGIKTYEQYF. CDR3 nucleotide sequence: TGTGCCAGCTCATCCGGGATAAAAACCTACGAGCAGTACTTC.

The chain has TRBV15 and TRBJ2-7; tentatively, D is TRBD1 or TRBD2 (6 bases each). Between the trimmed V and J ends, which lost 0 bases and 3 bases, there was a span of 18 bases. In germline, CDR1 is LNHNV, CDR2 YYDKDF (reference sequence). The CDR3 loop spans 17 amino acids. CDR3 nucleotides: TGTGCCACCAGCAGAGAGGGGGGAAGGACAGCAAACTACGAGCAGTACTTC. Encoded protein: CATSREGGRTANYEQYF.